The 5 T cell receptor beta chains below all came from one sample that was sequenced in a study of a mutant IDH1 vaccine in newly diagnosed glioma. For these receptors, no antigen is known. TCRdb's table, derived via immunoSEQ multiplex PCR, lists solely in-frame clones and lacks some. Of about 54,000 clones in the sample, over 80% were seen once. Time point of the sample: week 47, end of study. Doses comprised 300 ug of mutant IDH1 20-mer peptide each, plus topical imiquimod. The sequencing used PBMCs, collected from a glioma patient whose treatment included an IDH1 peptide vaccine. The receptors come from a woman aged 50 to 60 with glioma.

The chain combines TRBV6-5 with TRBJ1-1; TRBD1 matches 8 bases. The CDR3 has 15 residues. J was trimmed by 7 bases and V by 5 bases; bases with no gene match: 12. Germline V gene sequence: CDR1 MNHEY, CDR2 SVGAGI. For the CDR3, the DNA is TGTGCCAGCAGTCGGGTGACAGGGGTGAACGGTGAAGCTTTCTTT. Translation gives CASSRVTGVNGEAFF.

The chain carries TRBV15 and TRBJ1-2; no reliable D call. CDR1 is LNHNV, CDR2 YYDKDF, per germline (reference sequence). V was cut by 2 bases and J by 6 bases, with 13 bases left in between. CDR3 length: 14 residues. Written as DNA, the CDR3 is TGTGCCACCAGCAGAAAGCAAGGAACTAATGGCTACACCTTC. The encoded protein is CATSRKQGTNGYTF.

The V call is TRBV29-1, the J call TRBJ1-1; D perhaps matches TRBD1 (6 bases). The CDR3 is made up of 13 amino acids. The germline CDR1 and CDR2 sequences are SQVTM and ANQGSEA. The V end was cut by 1 base, the J end by 3 bases, with 9 bases between. The CDR3 loop is CSVEVGGHTEAFF. The CDR3 DNA is TGCAGCGTTGAAGTAGGGGGGCACACTGAAGCTTTCTTT.

The CDR3 DNA reads as TGTGCCACCAGCAGAGCGGACAGGCCCGCGGATTCACCCCTCCACTTT. This translates into CATSRADRPADSPLHF. The chain is built from TRBV15 and TRBJ1-6, with 7 positions matching TRBD1. Germline V gene data show CDR1 as LNHNV and CDR2 as YYDKDF (reference sequence). Germline trimming cut 1 base from V and 8 bases from J; bases unmatched to any gene: 8. CDR3 length equals 16 residues. Variable domain in full (rest from reference TRBV15 and TRBJ1-6): DAMVIQNPRYQVTQFGKPVTLSCSQTLNHNVMYWYQQKSSQAPKLLFHYYDKDFNNEADTPDNFQSRRPNTSFCFLDIRSPGLGDTAMYLCATSRADRPADSPLHFGNGTRLTVT.

This clone was recorded once. The chain recombines TRBV10-2 with TRBJ2-3, with 7 bases identical to TRBD2. The V gene's germline CDR1 is WSHSY and CDR2 SAAADI. The CDR3 has 14 amino acids. V trimming: 7 bases; J trimming: 1 base; junction bases outside the gene matches: 5. DNA of the CDR3: TGCGCCAGCACCCCTGCGGGGGGCACAGATACGCAGTATTTT. The encoded protein is CASTPAGGTDTQYF.